This TCR beta chain was documented in a study of Graves' ophthalmopathy and Graves' hyperthyroidism. About the study: The collection of peripheral blood took place at initial diagnosis, before any treatment. Broader study findings: Sensitivity of roughly 88% and specificity of roughly 80% were achieved when a 13-signature model separated ophthalmopathy from stable hyperthyroidism. The authors also found most expanded thyroid clonotypes above 0.001 frequency in blood.

If patients had other autoimmune diseases, uncontrolled infections, pregnancy or lactation, they were excluded. Details on this clonotype: What it recognizes is unknown.

Amplification from RNA transcripts yielded the TCR beta CDR3 regions. An initial RT-PCR round employing HTBI primers preceded a second-round multiplex PCR. TCRdb passed the multiplex PCR reads through MiXCR, listing each CDR3 protein once. The table records roughly 420,000 distinct CDR3 sequences, over 20% of them present only once. The sample consisted of peripheral blood. This clonotype was sampled from a young woman with stable Graves' hyperthyroidism.

The CDR3 DNA follows: TGTGCCAGCAGTGAAAACGGGGACACCAACACTGAAGCTTTCTTT. This sequence encodes CASSENGDTNTEAFF. This sequence joins TRBV6-2 or TRBV6-3 and TRBJ1-1; D perhaps matches TRBD1 (6 bases). Germline V lookup: CDR1 MNHEY, CDR2 SVGEGT. CDR3 length equals 15 residues. Trimming pared 5 bases from V and 2 bases from J, leaving 15 bases between.